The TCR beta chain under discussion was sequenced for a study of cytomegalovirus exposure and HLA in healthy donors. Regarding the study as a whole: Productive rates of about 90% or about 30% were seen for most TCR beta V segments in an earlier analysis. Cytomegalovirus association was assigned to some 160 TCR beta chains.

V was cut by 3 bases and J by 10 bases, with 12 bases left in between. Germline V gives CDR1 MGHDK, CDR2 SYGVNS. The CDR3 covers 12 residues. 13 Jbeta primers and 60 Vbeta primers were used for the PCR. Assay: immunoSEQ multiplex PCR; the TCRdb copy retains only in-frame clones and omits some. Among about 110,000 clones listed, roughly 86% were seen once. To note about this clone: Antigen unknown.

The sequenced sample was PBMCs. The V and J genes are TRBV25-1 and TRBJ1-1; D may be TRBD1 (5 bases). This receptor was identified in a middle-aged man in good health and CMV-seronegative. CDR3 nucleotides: TGTGCCAGCAGTGATGGGGGGGGATTAGCTTTCTTT. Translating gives CASSDGGGLAFF.